The 7 T cell receptor beta chains below were found in one sample sequenced in a study of blood T cell repertoires in COVID-19. Using immunoSEQ multiplex PCR, the repertoire was profiled, and TCRdb retains in-frame clones only, with some absent. This table holds some 18,000 clones, approximately 88% found once. The sample consisted of PBMCs or T cells enriched from blood (not recorded which). The source of these receptors is a woman aged 25 to 39 who had recovered from COVID-19.

In this sample, this clone turned up once. V and J are TRBV5-1 and TRBJ2-7, with 11 nucleotides matching TRBD1. With V trimmed by 0 bases and J by 5 bases, 4 bases remained unmatched. Germline CDR1 and CDR2: SGHRS and YFSETQ. This CDR3 has 15 amino acids. CDR3 amino acids: CASSLAGGQGDEQYF. Here the CDR3 DNA reads TGCGCCAGCAGCTTGGCCGGGGGACAGGGGGACGAGCAGTACTTC.

This chain connects TRBV21-1 to TRBJ1-1; TRBD1 reflects the table's D call only, with no check against the DNA. TRBV21-1 is flagged as a pseudogene. The CDR3 extends over 13 amino acids. CDR3: CASSDRVNTEAFF. The CDR3 nucleotides read TGTGCCAGCAGCGACAGGGTGAACACTGAAGCTTTCTTT.

This sequence joins TRBV19 and TRBJ2-1; TRBD1 matches 9 bases. The CDR3 extends over 15 amino acids. From germline, CDR1 is LNHDA and CDR2 SQIVND (reference sequence). V lost 3 bases and J lost 4; bases outside the gene matches: 4. The CDR3 DNA follows: TGTGCCAGTAGTATCAGGACAGGGGCTTACAATGAGCAGTTCTTC. Translation gives CASSIRTGAYNEQFF.

The rearrangement uses TRBV28 and TRBJ1-6; TRBD1 is a possible D gene (5 bases). The V gene's germline CDR1 is MDHEN and CDR2 SYDVKM. The V end was cut by 5 bases, the J end by 3 bases, with 11 bases between. The CDR3 has 15 amino acids. The CDR3 DNA reads TGTGCCAGCAGTACAGGAGCTCTCTATAATTCACCCCTCCACTTT. Its protein product is CASSTGALYNSPLHF. The full variable domain, in which reference TRBV28 and TRBJ1-6 provide the parts outside the CDR3, is DVKVTQSSRYLVKRTGEKVFLECVQDMDHENMFWYRQDPGLGLRLIYFSYDVKMKEKGDIPEGYSVSREKKERFSLILESASTNQTSMYLCASSTGALYNSPLHFGNGTRLTVT.

The chain's CDR3 is CASSYTLQGRDTEAFF. CDR3 coding DNA: TGTGCCAGCAGTTATACCCTACAGGGACGGGACACTGAAGCTTTCTTT. V and J are TRBV6-2 or TRBV6-3 and TRBJ1-1; D perhaps matches TRBD1 (6 bases). Germline V lookup: CDR1 MNHEY, CDR2 SVGEGT. This CDR3 spans 16 amino acids. V shed 3 bases and J shed 3 bases, with 17 bases lying between them.

The chain joins TRBV27 to TRBJ2-7, with 11 bases identical to TRBD1. Germline assignment: CDR1 MNHEY and CDR2 SMNVEV (reference sequence). The CDR3 is 15 amino acids. Trimming took 6 bases from V and 6 from J; bases not matched to a gene: 10. The CDR3 spells CASSPLPGTGGEQYF. DNA for the CDR3: TGTGCCAGCAGCCCCCTTCCCGGGACAGGGGGCGAGCAGTACTTC.

J is TRBJ2-7 and V is TRBV11-2, with D perhaps matching TRBD2 (7 bases). This CDR3 region has 19 residues. The germline V gene has CDR1 SGHAT and CDR2 FQNNGV. The V and J ends lost 5 bases and 0 bases respectively, with 26 bases between them. The CDR3 loop reads CASSRTTQVAGAASYEQYF. In DNA form, the CDR3 reads TGTGCCAGCAGCCGAACAACCCAGGTGGCGGGGGCTGCCTCCTACGAGCAGTACTTC. Combining the CDR3 with reference TRBV11-2 and TRBJ2-7 gives the whole variable domain EAGVAQSPRYKIIEKRQSVAFWCNPISGHATLYWYQQILGQGPKLLIQFQNNGVVDDSQLPKDRFSAERLKGVDSTLKIQPAKLEDSAVYLCASSRTTQVAGAASYEQYFGPGTRLTVT.